Shown below are 21 T cell receptor beta chains from a single sample sequenced in a study of blood T cell repertoires in COVID-19 (dated by TCRdb to 2020 to 2022). The receptor library was made with the immunoSEQ multiplex PCR assay. This immuneACCESS table, as held by TCRdb, lists in-frame sequences with V and J called but not all clones. Of the missing ones, under half trace to an unresolved V gene in checked studies; the others have no known cause. This sample holds about 260,000 clones; roughly 86% were observed only once. 0.7% of the sample is held by the ten biggest clonotypes. The sample was peripheral blood. The receptors were gathered from a human donor in a cohort sampled during active COVID-19.

The CDR3 nucleotides read TGTGCCAGCAGCTTAGGTCTAGGGGATACTGAAGCTTTCTTT. It encodes CASSLGLGDTEAFF. This rearrangement joins TRBV5-4 to TRBJ1-1, with D perhaps TRBD1 (5 bases). Per the germline V gene, CDR1 is SGHNT and CDR2 is YYREEE (reference sequence). This CDR3 is built from 14 residues. V lost 2 bases and J lost 5, with 13 bases in between.

The sample holds a few counts of this clone. V gene TRBV7-3 combines with J gene TRBJ2-1; 12 bases map to TRBD2. V shed 5 bases, J shed 6 bases, and the junction held 17 bases outside the gene matches. This CDR3 comprises 19 residues. CDR1 is SGHTA and CDR2 is FQGTGA in the germline V gene. The CDR3 DNA is TGTGCCAGCAGCCCCCTACTAGCGGGAGGTTTCAGTACCCTCAATGAGCAGTTCTTC. It encodes CASSPLLAGGFSTLNEQFF.

J is TRBJ2-2 and V is TRBV7-3, with D possibly TRBD1 on 6 matching bases. Deletions cut 6 bases from V and 3 bases from J, with 8 bases between. The V gene's germline CDR1 is SGHTA and CDR2 FQGTGA. The CDR3 spans 13 residues. CDR3 region: CASSPGDTGELFF. The CDR3, as DNA: TGTGCCAGCAGTCCAGGGGACACCGGGGAGCTGTTTTTT.

This chain connects TRBV14 to TRBJ2-3; 11 nucleotides agree with TRBD2. Germline trimming cut 1 base from V and 2 bases from J; bases unmatched to any gene: 2. The CDR3 consists of 16 residues. Germline CDR1 and CDR2: SGHDN and FVKESK. CDR3 amino acids: CASSQGLAGNTDTQYF. CDR3 sequence (DNA): TGTGCCAGCAGCCAAGGACTAGCGGGAAACACAGATACGCAGTATTTT.

The chain uses TRBV7-8 and TRBJ1-6; D perhaps matches TRBD1 (5 bases). Germline lookup yields CDR1 SGHVS and CDR2 FQNEAQ. The CDR3 covers 16 residues. V lost 1 base to trimming and J lost 7 bases, with 14 bases between them. In DNA, the CDR3 is TGTGCCAGCAGCTTAGATCGGGGGGGTAGGAATTCACCCCTCCACTTT. Amino acids: CASSLDRGGRNSPLHF.

This chain uses TRBV18 with TRBJ2-7; the D gene is possibly TRBD1 (6 bases). V was pared by 3 bases and J by 3 bases, with 18 bases between. The CDR3 runs to 16 residues. CDR1 is KGHSH, CDR2 LQKENI, per germline. The CDR3 DNA follows: TGTGCCAGCTCACCTTCTTCGGTACAGGGTAACTACGAGCAGTACTTC. This gives the protein CASSPSSVQGNYEQYF.

The genes are TRBV11-2 and TRBJ1-1; possibly TRBD1 for D (6 bases). V was clipped by 6 bases and J by 4 bases, with 9 bases between them. The CDR3 is made up of 12 amino acids. The germline gives CDR1 SGHAT, CDR2 FQNNGV. Here the CDR3 reads CASRGASTEAFF. CDR3 coding DNA: TGTGCCAGCAGGGGGGCGAGCACTGAAGCTTTCTTT.

The rearrangement uses TRBV10-1 and TRBJ2-7; D may be TRBD2 (5 bases). CDR1 and CDR2 from the germline V gene are WNHNN and SYGVQD (reference sequence). The CDR3 is made up of 12 amino acids. The V end lost 10 bases, the J end lost 2 bases, and 12 bases lay between the germline ends. The CDR3 region is CANMDFTYEQYF. The CDR3 DNA is TGCGCCAACATGGACTTTACCTACGAGCAGTACTTC.

The rearrangement links TRBV7-2 to TRBJ2-5, with D unclear. The CDR3 runs to 14 residues. Germline V gives CDR1 SGHTA, CDR2 FQGNSA. Trimming shortened V by 1 base and J by 5 bases, and 11 bases separated the two germline ends. CDR3 DNA: TGTGCCAGCAGCTTAGTCGGTGGAGCGGAGACCCAGTACTTC. This codes for CASSLVGGAETQYF. Complete variable domain (other parts from reference TRBV7-2 and TRBJ2-5): GAGVSQSPSNKVTEKGKDVELRCDPISGHTALYWYRQSLGQGLEFLIYFQGNSAPDKSGLPSDRFSAERTGGSVSTLTIQRTQQEDSAVYLCASSLVGGAETQYFGPGTRLLVL.

The J gene is TRBJ1-1, the V gene TRBV28; the D is unclear. Trimming stripped 6 bases from V and 2 bases from J, with 10 bases between. The germline gives CDR1 MDHEN, CDR2 SYDVKM. The CDR3 sequence is 13 residues long. The chain's CDR3 is CASRSLTNTEAFF. The CDR3 region has the DNA TGTGCCAGCAGGTCGTTGACAAACACTGAAGCTTTCTTT.

The chain joins TRBV7-2 to TRBJ2-5, with 9 bases matching TRBD1. The CDR3 is 15 amino acids. CDR1 is SGHTA, CDR2 FQGNSA, per germline. V lost 6 bases and J lost 7; bases outside the gene matches: 12. CDR3 nucleotides: TGTGCCAGCAGAAAGGGACAGGGATCTTCATGGACCCAGTACTTC. Its protein product is CASRKGQGSSWTQYF.

V and J are TRBV5-1 and TRBJ1-3; TRBD1 matches 7 bases. The germline V gene encodes CDR1 SGHRS and CDR2 YFSETQ. With 3 bases clipped from V and 4 bases from J, the junction kept 7 bases outside the gene matches. This CDR3 spans 15 amino acids. The CDR3 nucleotides read TGCGCCAGCAGCTACCGACAGGGACAAGGAAACACCATATATTTT. Encoded protein: CASSYRQGQGNTIYF.

The CDR3 is CASSVAGTRNTGELFF. DNA for the CDR3: TGCGCCAGCAGCGTTGCCGGGACTAGGAACACCGGGGAGCTGTTTTTT. The chain combines TRBV5-1 with TRBJ2-2, with 8 bases identical to TRBD2. From germline, CDR1 is SGHRS and CDR2 YFSETQ. Trimming removed 4 bases from V and 1 base from J; junction bases left unmatched: 6. The CDR3 has 16 residues.

This clone occurred a few times. This chain connects TRBV30 to TRBJ2-1, with 13 bases fitting TRBD2. The CDR3 is 17 amino acids. V lost 0 bases to trimming and J lost 0 bases; unmatched junction nucleotides: 2. Germline V gene sequence: CDR1 GTSNPN, CDR2 SVGIG (reference sequence). DNA of the CDR3: TGTGCCTGGAGTGTACTAGCGGGAGGGAGCTCCTACAATGAGCAGTTCTTC. Its protein is CAWSVLAGGSSYNEQFF.

This clone showed up just a few times. The rearrangement uses TRBV5-1 and TRBJ1-1, with D perhaps matching TRBD1 (5 bases). CDR1 SGHRS and CDR2 YFSETQ come from the germline V gene. The CDR3 has 13 amino acids. Trimming removed 7 bases from V and 4 bases from J, with 14 bases in between. Written as DNA, the CDR3 is TGCGCCAGCGGCCGGAGGGACGCCACTGAAGCTTTCTTT. It yields the protein CASGRRDATEAFF.

The chain uses TRBV13 and TRBJ2-7; 7 bases fit TRBD1. Germline V gene lookup returns CDR1 PRHDT and CDR2 FYEKMQ (reference sequence). The CDR3 is 15 amino acids. V lost 3 bases, J lost 2 bases, and 7 bases stayed unmatched. CDR3 protein: CASSFNKDRTYEQYF. In DNA, the CDR3 is TGTGCCAGCAGCTTCAATAAGGACAGGACCTACGAGCAGTACTTC.

A few counts support this clone. This chain connects TRBV9 to TRBJ1-2; tentatively, D is TRBD1 (6 bases). V was cut by 2 bases and J by 0 bases, with 11 bases left in between. Germline CDR1 is SGDLS and CDR2 is YYNGEE. This CDR3 has 15 amino acids. CDR3 sequence reads: CASSVLGQTNYGYTF. In nucleotides, the CDR3 is TGTGCCAGCAGCGTCCTCGGACAGACTAACTATGGCTACACCTTC. Combining the CDR3 with reference TRBV9 and TRBJ1-2 gives the whole variable domain DSGVTQTPKHLITATGQRVTLRCSPRSGDLSVYWYQQSLDQGLQFLIQYYNGEERAKGNILERFSAQQFPDLHSELNLSSLELGDSALYFCASSVLGQTNYGYTFGSGTRLTVV.

This chain uses TRBV5-6 with TRBJ1-6, with 9 bases fitting TRBD1. The CDR3 contains 18 residues. Germline-derived CDR1 and CDR2 are SGHDT and YYEEEE. Trimming at V came to 0 bases and at J to 7 bases, leaving 11 bases not matched to a gene. CDR3 residues: CASSLDLDRGRLNSPLHF. In DNA, the CDR3 is TGTGCCAGCAGCTTGGATTTGGACAGGGGTCGACTAAATTCACCCCTCCACTTT. The full variable domain, its missing parts supplied by reference TRBV5-6 and TRBJ1-6, is DAGVTQSPTHLIKTRGQQVTLRCSPKSGHDTVSWYQQALGQGPQFIFQYYEEEERQRGNFPDRFSGHQFPNYSSELNVNALLLGDSALYLCASSLDLDRGRLNSPLHFGNGTRLTVT.

The chain combines TRBV3-1 (or the pseudogene TRBV3-2) with TRBJ2-7; no reliable D call. Per germline, CDR1 LGHDT and CDR2 YNNKEL (reference sequence). Trimming shortened V by 0 bases and J by 7 bases, and 7 bases separated the two germline ends. The CDR3 sequence is 12 residues long. The CDR3 spells CASSQDPQEQYF. CDR3 sequence (DNA): TGTGCCAGCAGCCAAGATCCACAAGAGCAGTACTTC.

This clone was seen once. This chain joins TRBV4-3 and TRBJ2-7; TRBD2 agrees at 11 bases. With 4 bases clipped from V and 3 bases from J, the junction kept 8 bases outside the gene matches. CDR1 is LGHNA, CDR2 YSLEER, per germline. This CDR3 contains 16 residues. The CDR3 is CASSPSTSGGYYEQYF. CDR3 coding DNA: TGCGCCAGCAGCCCCTCAACTAGCGGGGGATACTACGAGCAGTACTTC.

The rearrangement links TRBV4-1 to TRBJ2-7; 9 nucleotides line up with TRBD1. Germline lookup yields CDR1 MGHRA and CDR2 YSYEKL. CDR3 length equals 15 residues. After removal of 5 bases from V and 2 bases from J, the junction contained 7 bases not matched to a gene. CDR3 loop: CASSARTGETYEQYF. The CDR3, as DNA: TGCGCCAGCAGCGCCCGGACAGGGGAAACCTACGAGCAGTACTTC.